The entry below describes one T cell receptor (beta chain). The CDR3 covers 15 residues. Per the germline V gene, CDR1 is SGHRS and CDR2 is YFSETQ. Losses at the gene ends were 0 bases for V and 7 bases for J; bases not matched to a gene: 8. The source of the sample is a study of breast tumors, draining lymph nodes, adjacent tissues. TCRdb itself ran the multiplex PCR reads through MiXCR, one entry per CDR3 protein. The table shows about 16,000 distinct CDR3 sequences, with just under 45% occurring only once. Sequences were obtained from tumor-adjacent breast tissue. The V gene is TRBV5-1, the J gene TRBJ1-2, with TRBD1 matching over 8 bases. The sequence came from a female donor with breast cancer. Some clones in this sample may be carry-over from other donors' samples. CDR3 region: CASSLEGAGGSGYTF. CDR3 sequence (DNA): TGCGCCAGCAGCTTGGAGGGGGCAGGGGGCTCTGGCTACACCTTC. Supplemented by reference TRBV5-1 and TRBJ1-2, the full variable domain reads KAGVTQTPRYLIKTRGQQVTLSCSPISGHRSVSWYQQTPGQGLQFLFEYFSETQRNKGNFPGRFSGRQFSNSRSEMNVSTLELGDSALYLCASSLEGAGGSGYTFGSGTRLTVV.